This is a list of T cell receptor beta chains from one sample in a study of glioma-infiltrating T cells after dendritic cell vaccination. This table comes from immunoSEQ multiplex PCR, and its TCRdb copy is limited to in-frame clones, with some not included. Of over 80,000 clones in the sample, 85% to 90% were seen once. Here the sequenced sample was blood, taken before dendritic cell vaccination. Receptor source: a human donor with glioblastoma. The CDR3 runs from the conserved cysteine through the conserved F or W. A D gene is named only where the DNA matches it firmly. Size values are once, few and many counts, or a class for expanded clones, and some rows have none.

J,V,size,D,CDR3,DNA
TRBJ1-4,TRBV19,-,-,CASSISQGSEKLFF,TGTGCCAGTAGTATCTCCCAGGGGAGCGAAAAACTGTTTTTT
TRBJ1-1,TRBV2,-,-,CATFLNTEAFF,TGTGCCACCTTTTTAAACACTGAAGCTTTCTTT
TRBJ1-1,TRBV4-1,-,-,CASSQDDGDTEAFF,TGCGCCAGCAGCCAAGATGACGGGGACACTGAAGCTTTCTTT
TRBJ1-1,TRBV6-1,-,TRBD1,CASSQRTGGNTEAFF,TGTGCCAGCAGTCAGAGGACAGGAGGGAACACTGAAGCTTTCTTT
TRBJ1-2,TRBV7-8,-,TRBD1,CASSPNRDRAEYGYTF,TGTGCCAGCAGCCCGAACCGGGACAGGGCAGAGTATGGCTACACCTTC
TRBJ1-4,TRBV29-1,-,-,CSVEETGNEKLFF,TGCAGCGTTGAAGAGACGGGGAATGAAAAACTGTTTTTT
TRBJ1-1,TRBV5-4,-,-,CASSLEVRGTEAFF,TGTGCCAGCAGCTTGGAGGTAAGAGGCACTGAAGCTTTCTTT
TRBJ1-5,TRBV6-5,few,TRBD1,CASSPTGGKQPQHF,TGTGCCAGCAGTCCGACAGGGGGCAAGCAGCCCCAGCATTTT
TRBJ2-7,TRBV5-1,-,-,CASSLEAGSSYEQYF,TGCGCCAGCAGCTTGGAAGCTGGGAGCTCCTACGAGCAGTACTTC
TRBJ2-5,TRBV10-3,-,TRBD2,CAISDASGGAWETQYF,TGTGCCATCAGTGATGCAAGCGGGGGGGCTTGGGAGACCCAGTACTTC
TRBJ1-1,TRBV5-4,-,-,CASTRQGGTEAFF,TGTGCCAGCACCCGGCAAGGCGGCACTGAAGCTTTCTTT
TRBJ2-7,TRBV11-2,-,TRBD1,CASSGTGSEQYF,TGTGCCAGCAGTGGGACAGGGTCCGAGCAGTACTTC
TRBJ2-7,TRBV7-2,once,TRBD2,CASSLGASGNLYEQYF,TGTGCCAGCAGCTTAGGGGCTAGCGGGAACCTCTACGAGCAGTACTTC
TRBJ2-1,TRBV7-2,-,-,CASSFLASSPWNEQFF,TGTGCCAGCAGCTTCTTGGCTAGCAGCCCTTGGAATGAGCAGTTCTTC
TRBJ1-1,TRBV6-6,-,-,CASSYAGGEAAFF,TGTGCCAGCAGTTATGCGGGAGGGGAAGCAGCTTTCTTT
TRBJ2-6,TRBV7-9,-,-,CASTSTGSESSGANVLTF,TGTGCCAGCACCTCGACAGGCTCGGAGAGCTCTGGGGCCAACGTCCTGACTTTC
TRBJ2-7,TRBV5-4,-,-,CASSFSARGVEQYF,TGTGCCAGCAGCTTTTCGGCCCGCGGGGTCGAGCAGTACTTC
TRBJ1-5,TRBV6-6,few,-,CASMESNQPQHF,TGTGCCAGCATGGAGAGCAATCAGCCCCAGCATTTT
TRBJ2-7,TRBV10-3,-,TRBD1,CAISSSDRVSEQYF,TGTGCCATCAGTTCCTCGGACAGGGTGAGCGAGCAGTACTTC
TRBJ1-5,TRBV28,-,-,CATLGGGLNQPQHF,TGTGCCACACTGGGAGGGGGGCTCAATCAGCCCCAGCATTTT
TRBJ2-3,TRBV27,once,-,CASRRVGTDTQYF,TGTGCCAGCAGGCGGGTAGGCACAGATACGCAGTATTTT
TRBJ2-1,TRBV18,-,-,CASSQGGDNEQFF,TGTGCCAGCTCCCAGGGTGGGGACAATGAGCAGTTCTTC
TRBJ2-7,TRBV7-2,-,-,CASSFHGTPGPKDF,TGTGCCAGCAGCTTCCACGGGACTCCGGGGCCGAAGGACTTC
TRBJ2-2,TRBV29-1,-,TRBD2,CSVGSGGGAAGELFF,TGCAGCGTTGGGAGTGGCGGGGGGGCGGCCGGGGAGCTGTTTTTT
TRBJ2-5,TRBV5-1,-,TRBD1,CASSRTGAGETQYF,TGCGCCAGCAGCCGGACAGGGGCAGGGGAGACCCAGTACTTC
TRBJ2-2,TRBV2,-,TRBD1,CASRTGEVGELFF,TGTGCCAGCAGAACAGGGGAAGTCGGGGAGCTGTTTTTT
TRBJ1-1,TRBV5-1,-,-,CASSLGTWGTNTEAFF,TGCGCCAGCAGCTTGGGGACATGGGGAACGAACACTGAAGCTTTCTTT
TRBJ2-1,TRBV5-1,medium-sized,TRBD1,CASSLAEGADEQFF,TGCGCCAGCAGCTTGGCCGAGGGGGCTGATGAGCAGTTCTTC
TRBJ1-1,TRBV6-1,-,TRBD1,CASSALTGGTEAFF,TGTGCCAGCAGTGCCCTGACAGGGGGCACTGAAGCTTTCTTT
TRBJ1-4,TRBV7-2,-,TRBD1,CASSQQGSEKLFF,TGTGCCAGCAGCCAACAGGGGAGTGAAAAACTGTTTTTT
TRBJ1-6,TRBV2,-,-,CASSEAMRSPLHF,TGTGCCAGCAGTGAAGCAATGAGGTCCCCCCTCCACTTT
TRBJ2-7,TRBV23-1,-,-,CASSQSGRGFTYEQYF,TGCGCCAGCAGTCAATCCGGGCGGGGCTTCACCTACGAGCAGTACTTC
TRBJ1-3,TRBV9,-,TRBD1,CASSTQTGLLSGNTIYF,TGTGCCAGCAGCACCCAGACAGGGCTACTCTCTGGAAACACCATATATTTT
TRBJ2-2,TRBV19,-,-,CASRGHTNTGELFF,TGTGCCAGTAGAGGACATACGAACACCGGGGAGCTGTTTTTT